One and the same sample provided the 22 T cell receptor beta chains below, sequenced in a study of T cell repertoires in cytomegalovirus infection. TCRdb redid the calling of the reads with MiXCR, one entry per CDR3 protein. The repertoire holds about 920,000 distinct CDR3 sequences, with around 29% as singletons. These receptors' targets are unknown. The specimen was cultured CD8+ T cells from PBMCs, collected from culture after CMV antigen stimulation. Source of these receptors: a human donor in good health (CMV status not recorded). Some clones in this sample may be carry-over from other donors' samples.

DNA for the CDR3: TGTGCCAGTAGCATTGCGGGGGGCCTCCAAGAGACCCAGTACTTC. It encodes CASSIAGGLQETQYF. The chain couples TRBV19 to TRBJ2-5; 8 bases match TRBD2. CDR1 LNHDA and CDR2 SQIVND come from the germline V gene (reference sequence). The CDR3 length is 15 residues. The V gene end was trimmed by 6 bases and the J gene end by 1 base; junction bases not matched to a gene: 7. Based on the CDR3 plus reference TRBV19 and TRBJ2-5, the full variable domain is DGGITQSPKYLFRKEGQNVTLSCEQNLNHDAMYWYRQDPGQGLRLIYYSQIVNDFQKGDIAEGYSVSREKKESFPLTVTSAQKNPTAFYLCASSIAGGLQETQYFGPGTRLLVL.

By share, this clonotype counts as medium-sized (0.01 to 0.1%). The chain has TRBV12-3 or TRBV12-4 and TRBJ2-2; D not resolved. The CDR3 spans 12 residues. V was clipped by 3 bases and J by 6 bases, with 5 bases between them. The CDR3 is CASSFNPGELFF. CDR3 sequence (DNA): TGTGCCAGCAGTTTTAATCCCGGGGAGCTGTTTTTT.

This clonotype was picked up a small number of times. This chain connects TRBV6-5 to TRBJ2-1, with D perhaps matching TRBD1 (6 bases). This CDR3 contains 17 residues. Germline CDR1 reads MNHEY; CDR2 reads SVGAGI. Trimming pared 0 bases from V and 8 bases from J, leaving 20 bases between. CDR3 loop: CASSYSLVRDTRDEQFF. CDR3 DNA sequence: TGTGCCAGCAGTTACTCCCTTGTCCGGGACACCAGGGATGAGCAGTTCTTC.

The chain couples TRBV9 to TRBJ2-3; D gene unclear. Germline-derived CDR1 and CDR2 are SGDLS and YYNGEE. The CDR3 is 12 residues long. Trimming cost V 4 bases and J 5 bases, with 8 bases left between them. The CDR3 region is CASSPPIDTQYF. CDR3 DNA: TGTGCCAGCAGCCCCCCAATAGATACGCAGTATTTT. Filled out from reference TRBV9 and TRBJ2-3, the complete variable domain reads DSGVTQTPKHLITATGQRVTLRCSPRSGDLSVYWYQQSLDQGLQFLIQYYNGEERAKGNILERFSAQQFPDLHSELNLSSLELGDSALYFCASSPPIDTQYFGPGTRLTVL.

This clonotype was counted only a few times. This chain links TRBV25-1 with TRBJ2-7; 9 bases are shared with TRBD1. Germline V lookup: CDR1 MGHDK, CDR2 SYGVNS. The CDR3 runs to 14 residues. V lost 3 bases and J lost 2; bases outside the gene matches: 2. CDR3 DNA sequence: TGTGCCAGCAGTGACGGACAGGGGCCCTACGAGCAGTACTTC. Translating it yields CASSDGQGPYEQYF.

As concerns this clonotype: A junction boundary mismatches the germline segment, possibly from a read error. This chain connects TRBV7-6 to TRBJ2-5, with 7 bases identical to TRBD2. The CDR3 is 17 amino acids. The germline V gene has CDR1 SGHVS and CDR2 FNYEAQ. The CDR3 region has the DNA TGTGTCAGCAGCTTAGCCGTGGGAGGGCTTCCCCAGGAGACCCAGTACTTC. This encodes CVSSLAVGGLPQETQYF.

This rearrangement joins TRBV11-2 to TRBJ2-7, with 7 bases lining up with TRBD2. Germline CDR1 is SGHAT and CDR2 is FQNNGV. The CDR3 contains 15 residues. Germline trimming cut 5 bases from V and 0 bases from J; bases unmatched to any gene: 7. The CDR3 spells CASSGGTTSSYEQYF. The DNA for the CDR3 is TGTGCCAGCAGCGGGGGGACTACCAGCTCCTACGAGCAGTACTTC.

V gene TRBV7-9 combines with J gene TRBJ1-6; D remains ambiguous. The V gene lost 0 bases and the J gene lost 4 bases, with 4 bases spanning the gap. Germline loops: CDR1 SEHNR, CDR2 FQNEAQ (reference sequence). The CDR3 covers 14 residues. CDR3 protein: CASSLAPYNSPLHF. Here the CDR3 DNA reads TGTGCCAGCAGCTTAGCCCCTTATAATTCACCCCTCCACTTT.

Comments on this clonotype: A much larger clone sits a single nucleotide away, making a read error possible. This rearrangement joins TRBV7-6 to TRBJ2-3; D call uncertain. Trimming pared 5 bases from V and 4 bases from J, leaving 16 bases between. In germline, CDR1 is SGHVS, CDR2 FNYEAQ. CDR3 size: 15 residues. The CDR3 bases are TGTGCCAGCAGCCACTTAGGAAGGATCTCAGATACGCAGTATTTT. Its translation: CASSHLGRISDTQYF.

The rearrangement joins TRBV19 to TRBJ2-2; D might be TRBD1 (6 bases). V was shortened by 0 bases and J by 5 bases, with 22 bases between the two germline ends. CDR1 LNHDA and CDR2 SQIVND come from the germline V gene (reference sequence). There are 19 residues in the CDR3. The CDR3 coding sequence is TGTGCCAGTAGTATAGATGGCAACAGGGATCCCGTTCCAACCGGGGAGCTGTTTTTT. It translates to CASSIDGNRDPVPTGELFF.

With regard to this clonotype: This clone may be a read error of a much larger clone one base away. The CDR3 bases are TGTGCCAGCAGCACACGTCGGGGCTACGAGCAGTACGTC. Translated: CASSTRRGYEQYV. The chain has TRBV7-2 and TRBJ2-7, with a tentative D call TRBD2 (5 bases). Trimming stripped 5 bases from V and 3 bases from J, with 11 bases between. Per the germline V gene, CDR1 is SGHTA and CDR2 is FQGNSA. CDR3 size: 13 residues.

This chain joins TRBV9 and TRBJ2-4; D not resolved. V lost 0 bases and J 1 base, leaving 14 bases between the germline ends. Germline CDR1 and CDR2: SGDLS and YYNGEE. This CDR3 comprises 17 residues. As DNA, the CDR3 is TGTGCCAGCAGCGTAGGAAGGAGCCAAGAGGCCAAAAACATTCAGTACTTC. Translated, it gives CASSVGRSQEAKNIQYF.

This chain connects TRBV5-5 to TRBJ1-2; D remains unclear. Trimming took off 0 bases at V and 2 bases at J, with 14 bases between the two ends. The CDR3 consists of 16 residues. Germline V lookup: CDR1 SGHKS, CDR2 YYEKEE (reference sequence). CDR3 DNA: TGTGCCAGCAGCTTGGCCGCGGCAGGCCCAAACTATGGCTACACCTTC. This translates into CASSLAAAGPNYGYTF. The entire variable domain, with the rest obtained from reference TRBV5-5 and TRBJ1-2, is as follows: DAGVTQSPTHLIKTRGQQVTLRCSPISGHKSVSWYQQVLGQGPQFIFQYYEKEERGRGNFPDRFSARQFPNYSSELNVNALLLGDSALYLCASSLAAAGPNYGYTFGSGTRLTVV.

V gene TRBV19 combines with J gene TRBJ1-5, with 8 bases identical to TRBD1. The CDR3 spans 15 residues. Germline CDR1 is LNHDA and CDR2 is SQIVND (reference sequence). Trimming took 6 bases from V and 8 from J; bases not matched to a gene: 12. CDR3 DNA: TGTGCCAGTAGCGAGGGGTATAACAGGGGGAAGCCCCAGCATTTT. It translates to CASSEGYNRGKPQHF.

The V call is TRBV5-6, the J call TRBJ2-2, with D perhaps TRBD2 (5 bases). Per the germline V gene, CDR1 is SGHDT and CDR2 is YYEEEE. The CDR3 is 16 amino acids. Trimming pared 2 bases from V and 0 bases from J, leaving 11 bases between. For the CDR3, the DNA is TGTGCCAGCAGCTTATCTAGCAGACCGAACACCGGGGAGCTGTTTTTT. The encoded protein is CASSLSSRPNTGELFF. Full variable domain (missing parts from reference TRBV5-6 and TRBJ2-2): DAGVTQSPTHLIKTRGQQVTLRCSPKSGHDTVSWYQQALGQGPQFIFQYYEEEERQRGNFPDRFSGHQFPNYSSELNVNALLLGDSALYLCASSLSSRPNTGELFFGEGSRLTVL.

This sequence joins TRBV29-1 and TRBJ1-1; unclear D gene. The V and J ends lost 5 bases and 4 bases respectively, with 11 bases between them. This CDR3 has 12 amino acids. Germline CDR1 is SQVTM and CDR2 is ANQGSEA. The DNA of the CDR3 is TGCAGCGTTTTGGCCTCGCGCACTGAAGCTTTCTTT. It specifies CSVLASRTEAFF.

This clonotype was found many times. J is TRBJ2-1 and V is TRBV7-8, with a weak D call TRBD2 (6 bases). This CDR3 contains 12 residues. Germline loops: CDR1 SGHVS, CDR2 FQNEAQ. Trimming took 6 bases from V and 6 from J, leaving 9 bases between them. The CDR3 is CASSRLVNEQFF. CDR3 DNA: TGTGCCAGCAGTCGACTAGTCAATGAGCAGTTCTTC. The whole variable domain, filled in from reference TRBV7-8 and TRBJ2-1, reads GAGVSQSPRYKVAKRGQDVALRCDPISGHVSLFWYQQALGQGPEFLTYFQNEAQLDKSGLPSDRFFAERPEGSVSTLKIQRTQQEDSAVYLCASSRLVNEQFFGPGTRLTVL.

A few counts support this clonotype. The rearrangement uses TRBV7-2 and TRBJ1-3; D not resolved. The germline V gene encodes CDR1 SGHTA and CDR2 FQGNSA. The ends were cut back, 5 bases at V and 2 bases at J, with 16 bases in the middle. CDR3 length: 16 amino acids. The CDR3 DNA reads TGTGCCAGCAGCCCAAGTGTCGGGCCAGCTGGAAACACCATATATTTT. It codes for CASSPSVGPAGNTIYF.

This clonotype was seen more than once but under ten times. The rearrangement links TRBV12-3 or TRBV12-4 to TRBJ2-7; 8 nucleotides align to TRBD1. The V and J ends lost 6 bases and 6 bases, in that order; junction bases with no gene match: 4. The CDR3 loop spans 12 amino acids. The CDR3, as DNA: TGTGCCAGCAGCCGGACAGGGTTCGAGCAGTACTTC. Translated, it gives CASSRTGFEQYF.

This clonotype was recorded many times. The CDR3 sequence is CASSLMGSSNQPQHF. The CDR3 DNA follows: TGTGCCAGCAGTTTAATGGGTTCCTCTAATCAGCCCCAGCATTTT. The rearrangement joins TRBV12-3 or TRBV12-4 to TRBJ1-5; D is unresolved. V lost 2 bases, J lost 4 bases, and 12 bases lay in between. CDR3 size: 15 residues.

This clonotype has a count of ten or more. The chain recombines TRBV7-6 with TRBJ2-3; perhaps TRBD2 as D (6 bases). V lost 5 bases and J 2 bases, leaving 8 bases between the germline ends. The CDR3 extends over 13 amino acids. Germline V gene sequence: CDR1 SGHVS, CDR2 FNYEAQ. CDR3 nucleotides: TGTGCCAGCAGCCGGGAGTTCACAGATACGCAGTATTTT. Translation gives CASSREFTDTQYF.

The table lists this clonotype with a few counts. The rearrangement uses TRBV4-1 and TRBJ2-7; 7 positions agree with TRBD1. The V gene's germline CDR1 is MGHRA and CDR2 YSYEKL. Trimming at V came to 0 bases and at J to 6 bases, leaving 5 bases not matched to a gene. This CDR3 comprises 14 residues. Here the CDR3 reads CASSQEPRGSEQYF. In DNA form, the CDR3 reads TGCGCCAGCAGCCAAGAACCCAGGGGGTCCGAGCAGTACTTC.